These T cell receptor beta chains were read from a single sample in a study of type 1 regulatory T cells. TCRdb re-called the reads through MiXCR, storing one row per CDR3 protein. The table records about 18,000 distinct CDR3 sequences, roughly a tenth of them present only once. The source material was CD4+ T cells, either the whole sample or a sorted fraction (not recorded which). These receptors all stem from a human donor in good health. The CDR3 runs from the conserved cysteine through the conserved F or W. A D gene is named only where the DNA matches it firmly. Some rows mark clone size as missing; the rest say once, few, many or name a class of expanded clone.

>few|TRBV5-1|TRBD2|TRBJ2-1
TGCGCCAGCAGCTTGGATCTGGCTAGCGGGAGGCGTGAGCAGTTCTTC
CASSLDLASGRREQFF
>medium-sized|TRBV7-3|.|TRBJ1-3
TGTGCCAGCAGCAAAAGGACGGAAGAAAACACCATATATTTT
CASSKRTEENTIYF
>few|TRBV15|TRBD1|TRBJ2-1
TGTGCCACCAGCAGAGATAGACAGGGGGCCTCCAATGAGCAGTTCTTC
CATSRDRQGASNEQFF
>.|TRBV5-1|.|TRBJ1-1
TGCGCCAGCGGCCCTGGACAGTCAAACACTGAAGCTTTCTTT
CASGPGQSNTEAFF
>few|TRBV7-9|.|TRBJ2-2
TGTGCCAGCAGCTTAGCGGTTGCAACGAACACCGGGGAGCTGTTTTTT
CASSLAVATNTGELFF
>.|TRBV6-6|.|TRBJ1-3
TGTGCCTCCTGGGGGGGGGCGGACACCATATATTTT
CASWGGADTIYF
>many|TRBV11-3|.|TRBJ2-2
TGTGCCAGCAGCTTCTTGCTGAGCGGGGAGCTGTTTTTT
CASSFLLSGELFF
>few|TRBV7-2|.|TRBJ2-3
TGTGCCAGCAGCGGGAACACAGATACGCAGTATTTT
CASSGNTDTQYF
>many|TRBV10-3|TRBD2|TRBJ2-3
TGTGCCATCAGTGGCCCACTAGCGGGAAAAGATACGCAGTATTTT
CAISGPLAGKDTQYF
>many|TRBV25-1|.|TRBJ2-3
TGTGCCAGCAGTGAACGGGGAAGCACAGATACGCAGTATTTT
CASSERGSTDTQYF
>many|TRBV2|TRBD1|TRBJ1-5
TGTGCCAGCAGTGAAGCTCTCGGGACAGGGAGGGATCAGCCCCAGCATTTT
CASSEALGTGRDQPQHF
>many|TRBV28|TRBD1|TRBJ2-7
TGTGCCAGCCAGCCATTTTCCGTATTGACAGGGGGCCACGAGCAGTACTTC
CASQPFSVLTGGHEQYF
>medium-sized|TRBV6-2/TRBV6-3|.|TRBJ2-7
TGTGCCAGCACAAAGGGCAGGGATTACGAGCAGTACTTC
CASTKGRDYEQYF
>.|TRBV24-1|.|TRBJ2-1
TGTGCCACCAGTGATTTTGGCTACAATGAGCAGTTCTTC
CATSDFGYNEQFF
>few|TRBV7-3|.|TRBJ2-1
TGTGCCAGCAGCTTGGGGACCCTGGATGAGCAGTTCTTC
CASSLGTLDEQFF
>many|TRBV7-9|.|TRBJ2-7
TGTGCCCTTGAAGACAGGCCCTACGAGCAGTACTTC
CALEDRPYEQYF
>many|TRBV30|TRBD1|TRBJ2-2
TGTGCCTGGAGTCAACCGGGACAGGGCAACACCGGGGAGCTGTTTTTT
CAWSQPGQGNTGELFF
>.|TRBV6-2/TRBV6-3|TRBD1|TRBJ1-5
TGTGCCGGCAACCATCTCGGACAGGGGGGTCAGCCCCAGCATTTT
CAGNHLGQGGQPQHF
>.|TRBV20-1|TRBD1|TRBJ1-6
TGCAGTGCTAAGGAGACAGGGTTCCCGAGGAATTCACCCCTCCACTTT
CSAKETGFPRNSPLHF
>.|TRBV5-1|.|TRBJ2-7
TGCGCCAGCAGCCAATCTTCTACGTACGAGCAGTACTTC
CASSQSSTYEQYF
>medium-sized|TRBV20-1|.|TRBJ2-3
TGCAGTGCTTCCACTAGGAGAAGTGGAGATACGCAGTATTTT
CSASTRRSGDTQYF
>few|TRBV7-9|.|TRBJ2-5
TGTGCCAGCAGCTCCAACAGGGCCCAAGAGACCCAGTACTTC
CASSSNRAQETQYF
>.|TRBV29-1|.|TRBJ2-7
TGCAGCGTTGAGAACGGCCACGAGCAGTACTTC
CSVENGHEQYF
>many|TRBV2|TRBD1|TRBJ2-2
TGTGCCAGCAGTGAAGCAGGGACAGGCACCGGGGAGCTGTTTTTT
CASSEAGTGTGELFF
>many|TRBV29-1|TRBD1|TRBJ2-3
TGCAGCGTTCAAGGGGGCGATACGCAGTATTTT
CSVQGGDTQYF
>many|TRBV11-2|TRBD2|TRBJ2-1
TGTGCCAGCAGCTTGAGCGGGAGGGTGGGTGAGCAGTTCTTC
CASSLSGRVGEQFF
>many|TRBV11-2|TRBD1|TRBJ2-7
TGTGCCAGCAGCTTCTCGGAGACAGGGGTAGGGGAGCAGTACTTC
CASSFSETGVGEQYF
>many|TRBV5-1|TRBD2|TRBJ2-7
TGCGCCAGCAGCTTGGCGGGAGGCCGCCTAGCAGCCGCCTACGAGCAGTACTTC
CASSLAGGRLAAAYEQYF
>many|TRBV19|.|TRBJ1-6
TGTGCCAGTAGTATCAGGGTCTACAATTCACCCCTCCACTTT
CASSIRVYNSPLHF
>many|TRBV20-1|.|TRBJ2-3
TGCAGTGCTGGTAATTGGAGGGAGCCCGTGACAGATACGCAGTATTTT
CSAGNWREPVTDTQYF
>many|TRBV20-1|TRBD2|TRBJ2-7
TGCAGTGCTCCCGATCCTAGCGGGTCAAGCTCCTACGAGCAGTACTTC
CSAPDPSGSSSYEQYF
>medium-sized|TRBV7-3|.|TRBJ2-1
TGTGCCAGCAGCGCCGGCGGGCCCTACAATGAGCAGTTCTTC
CASSAGGPYNEQFF
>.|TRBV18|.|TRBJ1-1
TGTGCCAGCTCACCACGGGGTGGTGGGGTTTTCACTGAAGCTTTCTTT
CASSPRGGGVFTEAFF
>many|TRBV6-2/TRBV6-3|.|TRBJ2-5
TGTGCCAGCAGCAGGAAGACTCTTCACTGGGAGACCCAGTACTTC
CASSRKTLHWETQYF
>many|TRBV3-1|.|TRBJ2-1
TGTGCCAGCAGCCAGCAGGAAGGAATTGAGCAGTTCTTC
CASSQQEGIEQFF
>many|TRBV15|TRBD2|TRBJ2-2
TGTGCCACCAGCAGAGATCTAGCGGGAGAGGGGGAGCTGTTTTTT
CATSRDLAGEGELFF
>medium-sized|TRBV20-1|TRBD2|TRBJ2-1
TGCAGTGCTAGCGGGAGGGCCTACAATGAGCAGTTCTTC
CSASGRAYNEQFF
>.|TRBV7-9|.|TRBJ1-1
TGTGCCAGCAGCCTGTCCTGGGCTAACACTGAAGCTTTCTTT
CASSLSWANTEAFF
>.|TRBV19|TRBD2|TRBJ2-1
TGTGCCACCGCCTCCCCTAGCGGGAGTCGGAATGAGCAGTTCTTC
CATASPSGSRNEQFF
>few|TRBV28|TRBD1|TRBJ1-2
TGTGCCAGCAGTTTCAGGGACAGGGGTAATGGTGGCTACACCTTC
CASSFRDRGNGGYTF
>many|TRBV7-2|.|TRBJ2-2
TGTGCCAGCAGCTTAGGTTTAGGGAACACCGGGGAGCTGTTTTTT
CASSLGLGNTGELFF
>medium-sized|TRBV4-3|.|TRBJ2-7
TGCGCCAGCAGCAAGACTCACGTAAACTACGAGCAGTACTTC
CASSKTHVNYEQYF
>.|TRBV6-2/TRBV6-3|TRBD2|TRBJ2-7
TGTGCCAGCAGCGGACTAGCGGCCAACTACGAGCAGTACTTC
CASSGLAANYEQYF
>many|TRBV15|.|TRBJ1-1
TGTGCCACCAGCAGAGCGGGACAAATGAACACTGAAGCTTTCTTT
CATSRAGQMNTEAFF
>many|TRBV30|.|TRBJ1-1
TGTGCCTGGAGTGGGGGGCGAACTGAAGCTTTCTTT
CAWSGGRTEAFF
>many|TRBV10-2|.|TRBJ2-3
TGCGCCAGCGGGCGGGAAACAGATACGCAGTATTTT
CASGRETDTQYF
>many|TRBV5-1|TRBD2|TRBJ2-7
TGCGCCAGCAGCTTGGGGACTAGCGGGAGCGGCGAGCAGTACTTC
CASSLGTSGSGEQYF
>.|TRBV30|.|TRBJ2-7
TGTGCCTGGAGTGTAAGGGGTAGGGGGACCTACGAGCAGTACTTC
CAWSVRGRGTYEQYF
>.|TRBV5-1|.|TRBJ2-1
TGCGCCAGCAGCATCGAGAGGGAGTCAGGTGCGCAGTTCTTC
CASSIERESGAQFF
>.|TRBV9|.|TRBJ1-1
TGTGCCAGCAGCCCTGGCCAGTGGAACACTGAAGCTTTCTTT
CASSPGQWNTEAFF
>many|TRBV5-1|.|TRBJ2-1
TGCGCCAGCAGACGAGGGACTCCCCGAGGGGACAATGAGCAGTTCTTC
CASRRGTPRGDNEQFF
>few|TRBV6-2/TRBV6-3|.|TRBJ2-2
TGTGCCAGCAGTTACTTCCCCATTTTT
CASSYFPIF